This TCR beta chain was captured by sequencing in a study of T cell responses to AZD1222 COVID-19 vaccine. Trimming left V 0 bases short and J 1 base short, with 15 bases between. The CDR3 extends over 17 amino acids. Germline CDR1 is SGHTS and CDR2 is YDEGEE. Assay used: immunoSEQ multiplex PCR; TCRdb lists only in-frame clones, some missing. The sample has about 150,000 clones, approximately 90% seen once; the top ten hold about 3.3%. The J gene is TRBJ2-3, the V gene TRBV5-8; the D is unclear. This receptor was obtained from an adult who received the AZD1222 COVID-19 vaccine. Here the sequenced sample was peripheral blood, taken 28 days after the second AZD1222 dose. CDR3 amino acids: CASSLGVALGGTDTQYF. CDR3 nucleotides: TGTGCCAGCAGCTTGGGGGTAGCCCTGGGCGGCACAGATACGCAGTATTTT.